The present entry profiles one TCR beta chain with its context. Antigen unknown. The data are from a study of PD-1 blockade in mismatch repair-deficient tumors. Background on the study: Patients had eleven to twelve mismatch repair-deficient cancer types, all previously treated and progressing.

With 0 bases clipped from V and 4 bases from J, the junction kept 4 bases outside the gene matches. The CDR3 length is 16 residues. From germline, CDR1 is MNHEY and CDR2 SVGAGI. Study-wide results and limits: After pembrolizumab, tumor-resident clones rose rapidly, then generally contracted before radiologic responses.

Generated by immunoSEQ multiplex PCR, the TCRdb table keeps only in-frame clones and is missing some. The sample consists of over 100,000 clones, about 74% of them appearing once. This TCR was sampled from an adult with mismatch repair-deficient cancer. Specimen: peripheral blood, collected approximately 60 weeks after starting pembrolizumab. The chain links TRBV6-5 to TRBJ2-1; 9 nucleotides agree with TRBD2. CDR3 region: CASSYSAGGAYNEQFF. CDR3 sequence (DNA): TGTGCCAGCAGTTACTCAGCGGGAGGTGCGTACAATGAGCAGTTCTTC.